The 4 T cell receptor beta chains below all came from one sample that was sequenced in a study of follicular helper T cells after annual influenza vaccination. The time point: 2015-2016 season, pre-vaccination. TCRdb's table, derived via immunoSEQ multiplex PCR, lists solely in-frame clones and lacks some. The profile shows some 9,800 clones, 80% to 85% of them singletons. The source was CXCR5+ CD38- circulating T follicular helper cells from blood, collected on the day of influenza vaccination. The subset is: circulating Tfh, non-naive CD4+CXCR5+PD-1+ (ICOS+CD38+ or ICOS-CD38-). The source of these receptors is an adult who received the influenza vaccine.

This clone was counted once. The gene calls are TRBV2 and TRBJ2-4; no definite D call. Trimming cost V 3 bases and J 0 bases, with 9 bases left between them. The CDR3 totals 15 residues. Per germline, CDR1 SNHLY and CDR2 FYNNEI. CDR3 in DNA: TGTGCCAGCAGTGATAGCAGCCTAGCCAAAAACATTCAGTACTTC. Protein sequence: CASSDSSLAKNIQYF.

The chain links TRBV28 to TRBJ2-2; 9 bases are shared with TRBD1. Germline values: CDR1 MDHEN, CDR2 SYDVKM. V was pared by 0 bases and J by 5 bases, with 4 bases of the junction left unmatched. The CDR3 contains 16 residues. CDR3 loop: CASSLWGQGGTGELFF. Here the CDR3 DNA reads TGTGCCAGCAGTTTATGGGGACAGGGAGGGACCGGGGAGCTGTTTTTT.

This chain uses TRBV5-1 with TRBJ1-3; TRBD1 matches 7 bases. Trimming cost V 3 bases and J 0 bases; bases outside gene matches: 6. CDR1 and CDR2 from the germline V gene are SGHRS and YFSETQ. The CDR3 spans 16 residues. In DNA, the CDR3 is TGCGCCAGCAGCTCGGGGGACAGCTCCTCTGGAAACACCATATATTTT. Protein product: CASSSGDSSSGNTIYF. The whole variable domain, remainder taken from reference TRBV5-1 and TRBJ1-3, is KAGVTQTPRYLIKTRGQQVTLSCSPISGHRSVSWYQQTPGQGLQFLFEYFSETQRNKGNFPGRFSGRQFSNSRSEMNVSTLELGDSALYLCASSSGDSSSGNTIYFGEGSWLTVV.

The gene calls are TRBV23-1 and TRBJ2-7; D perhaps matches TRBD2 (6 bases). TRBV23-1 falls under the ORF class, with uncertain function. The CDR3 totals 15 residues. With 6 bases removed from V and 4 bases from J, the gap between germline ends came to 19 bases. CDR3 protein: CASSPSSELMYEQYF. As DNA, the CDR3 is TGCGCCAGCAGCCCGTCTAGCGAATTAATGTACGAGCAGTACTTC.